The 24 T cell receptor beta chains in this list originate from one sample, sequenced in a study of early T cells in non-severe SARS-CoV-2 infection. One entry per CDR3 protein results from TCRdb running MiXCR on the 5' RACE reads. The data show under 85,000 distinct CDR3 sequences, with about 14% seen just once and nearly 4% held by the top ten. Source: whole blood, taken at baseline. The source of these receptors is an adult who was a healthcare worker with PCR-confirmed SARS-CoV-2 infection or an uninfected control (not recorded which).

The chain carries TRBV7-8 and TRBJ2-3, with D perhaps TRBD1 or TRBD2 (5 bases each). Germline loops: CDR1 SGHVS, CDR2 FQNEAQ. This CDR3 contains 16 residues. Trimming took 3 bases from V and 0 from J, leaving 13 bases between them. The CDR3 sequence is CASSFSGTSSTDTQYF. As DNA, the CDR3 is TGTGCCAGCAGCTTCTCCGGGACCTCAAGCACAGATACGCAGTATTTT.

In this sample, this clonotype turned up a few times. In DNA, the CDR3 is TGTGCCAGCAGTTCACGGACAGGGGGGTTCGCTGAAGCTTTCTTT. The encoded protein is CASSSRTGGFAEAFF. The chain joins TRBV28 to TRBJ1-1; 10 bases map to TRBD1. Germline V gene data show CDR1 as MDHEN and CDR2 as SYDVKM. The CDR3 loop spans 15 amino acids. The V gene end was trimmed by 4 bases and the J gene end by 6 bases; junction bases not matched to a gene: 8.

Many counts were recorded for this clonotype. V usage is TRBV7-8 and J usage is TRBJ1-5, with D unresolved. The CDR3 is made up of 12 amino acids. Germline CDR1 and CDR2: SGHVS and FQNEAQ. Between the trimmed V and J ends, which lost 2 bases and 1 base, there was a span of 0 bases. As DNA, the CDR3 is TGTGCCAGCAGCTTAAGCAATCAGCCCCAGCATTTT. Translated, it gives CASSLSNQPQHF.

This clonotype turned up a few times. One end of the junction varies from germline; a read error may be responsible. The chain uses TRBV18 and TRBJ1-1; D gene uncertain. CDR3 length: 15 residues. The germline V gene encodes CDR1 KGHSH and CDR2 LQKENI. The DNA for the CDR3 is TGTGCCAGCTCACGGGCTTCAGGATTGAACACTGAAGTTTTCTTT. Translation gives CASSRASGLNTEVFF.

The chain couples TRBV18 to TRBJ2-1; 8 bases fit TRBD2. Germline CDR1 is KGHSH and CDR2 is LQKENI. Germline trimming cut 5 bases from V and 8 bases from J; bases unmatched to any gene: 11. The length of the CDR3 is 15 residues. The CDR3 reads CASSTWSGSGDEQFF. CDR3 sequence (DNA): TGTGCCAGCTCAACTTGGAGCGGGAGCGGGGATGAGCAGTTCTTC. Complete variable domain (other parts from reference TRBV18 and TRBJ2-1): NAGVMQNPRHLVRRRGQEARLRCSPMKGHSHVYWYRQLPEEGLKFMVYLQKENIIDESGMPKERFSAEFPKEGPSILRIQQVVRGDSAAYFCASSTWSGSGDEQFFGPGTRLTVL.

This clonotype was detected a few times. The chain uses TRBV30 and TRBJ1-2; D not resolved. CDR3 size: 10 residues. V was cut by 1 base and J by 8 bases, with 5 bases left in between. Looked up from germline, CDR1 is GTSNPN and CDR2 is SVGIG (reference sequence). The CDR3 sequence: CAWSGSGYTF. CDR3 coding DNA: TGTGCCTGGAGTGGATCCGGCTACACCTTC. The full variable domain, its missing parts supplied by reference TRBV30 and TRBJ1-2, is SQTIHQWPATLVQPVGSPLSLECTVEGTSNPNLYWYRQAAGRGLQLLFYSVGIGQISSEVPQNLSASRPQDRQFILSSKKLLLSDSGFYLCAWSGSGYTFGSGTRLTVV.

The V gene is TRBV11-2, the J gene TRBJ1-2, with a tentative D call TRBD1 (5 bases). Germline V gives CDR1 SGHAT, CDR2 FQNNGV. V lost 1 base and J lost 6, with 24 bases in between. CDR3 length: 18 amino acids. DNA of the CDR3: TGTGCCAGCAGCTTAGGTCCTCAGGTGCAGGGAAGGATCCATGGCTACACCTTC. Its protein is CASSLGPQVQGRIHGYTF.

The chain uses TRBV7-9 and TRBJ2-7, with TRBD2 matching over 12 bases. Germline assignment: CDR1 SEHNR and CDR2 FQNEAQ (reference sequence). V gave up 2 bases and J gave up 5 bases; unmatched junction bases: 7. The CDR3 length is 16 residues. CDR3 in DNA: TGTGCCAGCAGCTTATCCGTGACTAGCGGGAGCGACGAGCAGTACTTC. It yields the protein CASSLSVTSGSDEQYF.

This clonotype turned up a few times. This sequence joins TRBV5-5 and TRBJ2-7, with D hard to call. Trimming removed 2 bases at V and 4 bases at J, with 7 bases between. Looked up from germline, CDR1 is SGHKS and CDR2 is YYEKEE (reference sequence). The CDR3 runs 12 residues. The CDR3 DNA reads TGTGCCAGCAGCTTCGAGGAGTACGAGCAGTACTTC. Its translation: CASSFEEYEQYF.

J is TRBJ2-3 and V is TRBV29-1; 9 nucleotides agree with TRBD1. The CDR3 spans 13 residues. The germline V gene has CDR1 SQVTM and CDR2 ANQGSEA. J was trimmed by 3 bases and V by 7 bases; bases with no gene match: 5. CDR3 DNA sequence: TGCAGCGCTCGGGACAGGGAGACAGATACGCAGTATTTT. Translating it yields CSARDRETDTQYF.

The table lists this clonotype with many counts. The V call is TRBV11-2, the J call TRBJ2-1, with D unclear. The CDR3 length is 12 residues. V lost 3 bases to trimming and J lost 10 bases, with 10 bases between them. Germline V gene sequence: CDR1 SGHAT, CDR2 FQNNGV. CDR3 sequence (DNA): TGTGCCAGCAGCTTTATTAGCAGCGAGCAGTTCTTC. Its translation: CASSFISSEQFF.

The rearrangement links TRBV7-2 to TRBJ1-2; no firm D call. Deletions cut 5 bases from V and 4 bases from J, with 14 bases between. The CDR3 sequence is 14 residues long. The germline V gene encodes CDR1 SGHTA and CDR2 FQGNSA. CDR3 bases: TGTGCCAGCAGCCCCGGACGGACCGCCTATGGCTACACCTTC. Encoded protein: CASSPGRTAYGYTF.

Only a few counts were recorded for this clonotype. The CDR3 sequence: CASSPGGNTEAFF. CDR3 DNA: TGTGCCAGCAGCCCCGGAGGGAACACTGAAGCTTTCTTT. The chain couples TRBV3-1 to TRBJ1-1; D is unclear. Germline loops: CDR1 LGHDT, CDR2 YNNKEL (reference sequence). Trimming cost V 4 bases and J 1 base, with 7 bases left between them. This CDR3 is 13 amino acids long.

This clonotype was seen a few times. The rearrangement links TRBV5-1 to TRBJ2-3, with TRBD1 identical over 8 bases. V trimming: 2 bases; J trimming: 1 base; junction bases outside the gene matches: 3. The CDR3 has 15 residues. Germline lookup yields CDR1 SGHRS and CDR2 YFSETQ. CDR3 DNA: TGCGCCAGCAGCTTTCAGGGGGCCCGCACAGATACGCAGTATTTT. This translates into CASSFQGARTDTQYF.

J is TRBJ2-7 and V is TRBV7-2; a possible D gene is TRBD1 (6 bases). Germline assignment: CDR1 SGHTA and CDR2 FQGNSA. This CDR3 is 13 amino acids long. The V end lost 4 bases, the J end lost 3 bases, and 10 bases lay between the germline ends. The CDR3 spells CASSSGTYYEQYF. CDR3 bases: TGTGCCAGCAGCTCAGGGACATACTACGAGCAGTACTTC.

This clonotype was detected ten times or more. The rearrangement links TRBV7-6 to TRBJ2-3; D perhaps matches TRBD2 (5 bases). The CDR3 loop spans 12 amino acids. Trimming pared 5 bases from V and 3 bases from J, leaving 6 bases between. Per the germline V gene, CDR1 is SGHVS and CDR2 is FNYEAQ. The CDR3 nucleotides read TGTGCCAGCAGCCCGGGGACAGATACGCAGTATTTT. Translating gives CASSPGTDTQYF.

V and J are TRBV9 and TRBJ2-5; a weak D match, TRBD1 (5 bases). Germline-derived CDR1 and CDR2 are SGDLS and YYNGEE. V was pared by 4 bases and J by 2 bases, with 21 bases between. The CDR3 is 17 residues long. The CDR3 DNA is TGTGCCAGCAGCCCTCTTTTGGGGCCAGGCAATCAAGAGACCCAGTACTTC. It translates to CASSPLLGPGNQETQYF. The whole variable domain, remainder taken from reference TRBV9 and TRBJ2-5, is DSGVTQTPKHLITATGQRVTLRCSPRSGDLSVYWYQQSLDQGLQFLIQYYNGEERAKGNILERFSAQQFPDLHSELNLSSLELGDSALYFCASSPLLGPGNQETQYFGPGTRLLVL.

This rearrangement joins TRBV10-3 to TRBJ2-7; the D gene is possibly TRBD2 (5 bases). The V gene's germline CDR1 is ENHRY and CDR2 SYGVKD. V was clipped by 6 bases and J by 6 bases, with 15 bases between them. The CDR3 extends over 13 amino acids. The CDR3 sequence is CAISGEGEGEQYF. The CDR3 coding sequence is TGTGCCATCAGCGGAGAGGGAGAGGGCGAGCAGTACTTC.

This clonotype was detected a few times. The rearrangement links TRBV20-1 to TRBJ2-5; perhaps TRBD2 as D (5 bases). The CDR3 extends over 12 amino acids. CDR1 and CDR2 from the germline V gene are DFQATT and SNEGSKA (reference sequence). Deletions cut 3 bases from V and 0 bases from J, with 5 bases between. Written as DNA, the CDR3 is TGCAGTGCTAGCGGGAACCAAGAGACCCAGTACTTC. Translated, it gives CSASGNQETQYF.

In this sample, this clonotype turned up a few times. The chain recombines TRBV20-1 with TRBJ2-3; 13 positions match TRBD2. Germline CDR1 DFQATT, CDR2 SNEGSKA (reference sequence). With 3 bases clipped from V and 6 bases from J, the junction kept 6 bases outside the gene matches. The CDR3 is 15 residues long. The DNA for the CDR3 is TGCAGTGCTAGCCGAGGACTAGCGGGAGAGGATACGCAGTATTTT. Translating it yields CSASRGLAGEDTQYF.

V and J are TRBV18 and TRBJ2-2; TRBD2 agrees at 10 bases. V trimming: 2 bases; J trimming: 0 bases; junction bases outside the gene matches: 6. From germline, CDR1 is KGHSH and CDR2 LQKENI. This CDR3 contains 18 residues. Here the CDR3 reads CASSPSLAGAPNTGELFF. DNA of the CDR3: TGTGCCAGCTCACCATCCCTAGCGGGAGCCCCGAACACCGGGGAGCTGTTTTTT.

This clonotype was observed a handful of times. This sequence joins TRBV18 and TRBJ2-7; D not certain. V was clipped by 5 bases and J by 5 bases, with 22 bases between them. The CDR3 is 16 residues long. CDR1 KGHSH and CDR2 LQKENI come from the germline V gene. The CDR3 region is CASSGQKLTWNHEQYF. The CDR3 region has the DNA TGTGCCAGCTCAGGCCAAAAGCTGACGTGGAACCACGAGCAGTACTTC.

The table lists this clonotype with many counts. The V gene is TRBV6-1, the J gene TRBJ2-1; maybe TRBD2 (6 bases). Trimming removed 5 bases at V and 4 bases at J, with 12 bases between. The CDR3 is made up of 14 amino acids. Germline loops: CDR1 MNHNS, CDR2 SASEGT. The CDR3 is CASSSSGRYNEQFF. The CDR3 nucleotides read TGTGCCAGCAGTAGCAGCGGGCGTTACAATGAGCAGTTCTTC.

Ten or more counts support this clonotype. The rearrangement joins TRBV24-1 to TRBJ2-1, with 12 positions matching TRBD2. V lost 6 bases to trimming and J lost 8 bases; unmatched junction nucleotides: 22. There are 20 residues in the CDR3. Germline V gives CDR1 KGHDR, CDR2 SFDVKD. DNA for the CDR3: TGTGCCACCAGTCATCCACTTCATTCCTCGCTAGCGGGAGGGCCCGATGAGCAGTTCTTC. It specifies CATSHPLHSSLAGGPDEQFF.